This T cell receptor (beta chain) was found in a study of shared clonotypes between healthy human individuals. Researchers sequenced unsorted PBMC DNA using ten immunoSEQ deep assay plates. The table came from immunoSEQ multiplex PCR; TCRdb's copy has only in-frame clones and leaves some out. This sample has about 560,000 clones, with roughly 79% found just once. All the donors were Caucasian adults who lived in Nashville, Tennessee. Germline CDR1 is MNHEY and CDR2 is SMNVEV (reference sequence). This CDR3 region has 14 residues. Trimming shortened V by 3 bases and J by 4 bases, and 9 bases separated the two germline ends.

The gene calls are TRBV27 and TRBJ2-2; D gene ambiguous. The specimen was PBMCs. The source is a woman between 40 and 55 years old in good health. Some clones in this sample may be carry-over from other donors' samples. The CDR3: CASSFRRGTGELFF. The CDR3 DNA reads as TGTGCCAGCAGTTTCAGGAGAGGCACCGGGGAGCTGTTTTTT.